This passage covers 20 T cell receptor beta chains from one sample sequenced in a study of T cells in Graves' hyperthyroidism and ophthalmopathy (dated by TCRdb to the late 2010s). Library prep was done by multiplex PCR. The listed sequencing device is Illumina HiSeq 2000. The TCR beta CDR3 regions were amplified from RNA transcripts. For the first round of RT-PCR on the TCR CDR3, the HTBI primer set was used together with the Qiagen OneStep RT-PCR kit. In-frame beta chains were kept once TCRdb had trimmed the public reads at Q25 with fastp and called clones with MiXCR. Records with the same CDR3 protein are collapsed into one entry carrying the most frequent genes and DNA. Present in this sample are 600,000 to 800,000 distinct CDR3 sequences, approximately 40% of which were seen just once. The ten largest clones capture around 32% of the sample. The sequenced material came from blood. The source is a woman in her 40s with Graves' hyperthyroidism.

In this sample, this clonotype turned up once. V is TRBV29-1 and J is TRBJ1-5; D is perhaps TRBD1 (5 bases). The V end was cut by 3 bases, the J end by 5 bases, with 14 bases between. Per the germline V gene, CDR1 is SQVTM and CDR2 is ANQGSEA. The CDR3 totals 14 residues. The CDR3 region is CSVEGREVDQPQHF. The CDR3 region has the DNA TGCAGCGTTGAGGGCAGGGAGGTCGATCAGCCCCAGCATTTT.

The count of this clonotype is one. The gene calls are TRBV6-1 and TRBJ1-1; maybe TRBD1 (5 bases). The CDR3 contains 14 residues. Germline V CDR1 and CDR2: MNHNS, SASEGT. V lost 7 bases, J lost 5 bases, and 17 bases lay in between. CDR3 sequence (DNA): TGTGCCAGCATTGTCAGGGTGGGAGAGACTGAAGCTTTCTTT. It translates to CASIVRVGETEAFF.

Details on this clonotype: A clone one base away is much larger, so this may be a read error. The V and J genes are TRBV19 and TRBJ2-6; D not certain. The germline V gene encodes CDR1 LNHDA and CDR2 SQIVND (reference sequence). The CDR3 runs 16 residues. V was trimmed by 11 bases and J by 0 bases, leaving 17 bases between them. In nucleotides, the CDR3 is TGTGCCTCTTCTGATAGGCCTCTCTCTGGGGCCAACGTCCTGACTTTC. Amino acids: CASSDRPLSGANVLTF. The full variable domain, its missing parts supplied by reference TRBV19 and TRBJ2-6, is DGGITQSPKYLFRKEGQNVTLSCEQNLNHDAMYWYRQDPGQGLRLIYYSQIVNDFQKGDIAEGYSVSREKKESFPLTVTSAQKNPTAFYLCASSDRPLSGANVLTFGAGSRLTVL.

The CDR3 region is CSAMGLENSPLHF. DNA for the CDR3: TGCAGTGCTATGGGATTAGAGAATTCACCCCTCCACTTT. The rearrangement joins TRBV20-1 to TRBJ1-6, with unresolved D. CDR3 length equals 13 residues. The germline gives CDR1 DFQATT, CDR2 SNEGSKA (reference sequence). The V gene lost 4 bases and the J gene lost 7 bases, with 11 bases spanning the gap.

CDR3 DNA: TGTGCCAGCAGCTCACAGGGGGTCCGGAACACTGAAGCTTTCTTT. It specifies CASSSQGVRNTEAFF. The V and J genes are TRBV11-1 and TRBJ1-1; 8 nucleotides line up with TRBD1. Germline V gene sequence: CDR1 SGHAT, CDR2 FQDESV (reference sequence). CDR3 size: 15 residues. With 4 bases clipped from V and 1 base from J, the junction kept 5 bases outside the gene matches.

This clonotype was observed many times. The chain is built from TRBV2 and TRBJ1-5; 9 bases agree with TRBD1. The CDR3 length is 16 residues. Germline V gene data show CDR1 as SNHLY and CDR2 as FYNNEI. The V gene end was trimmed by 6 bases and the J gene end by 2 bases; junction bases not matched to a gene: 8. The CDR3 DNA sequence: TGTGCCAGCAGAACAGGGGGCGGAATGGGCAATCAGCCCCAGCATTTT. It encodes CASRTGGGMGNQPQHF.

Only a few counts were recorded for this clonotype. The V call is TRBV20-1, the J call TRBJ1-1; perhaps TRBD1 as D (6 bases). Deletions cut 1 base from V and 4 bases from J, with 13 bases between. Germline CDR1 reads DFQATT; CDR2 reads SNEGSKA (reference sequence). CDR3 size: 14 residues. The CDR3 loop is CSARVGGWGTEAFF. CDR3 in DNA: TGCAGTGCTAGAGTGGGGGGCTGGGGCACTGAAGCTTTCTTT.

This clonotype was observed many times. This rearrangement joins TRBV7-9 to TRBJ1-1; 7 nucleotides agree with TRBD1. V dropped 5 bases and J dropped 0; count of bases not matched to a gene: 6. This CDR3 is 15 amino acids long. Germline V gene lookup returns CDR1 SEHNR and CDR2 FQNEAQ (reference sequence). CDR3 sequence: CASSPEGTVNTEAFF. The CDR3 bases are TGTGCCAGCAGCCCCGAGGGGACAGTGAACACTGAAGCTTTCTTT.

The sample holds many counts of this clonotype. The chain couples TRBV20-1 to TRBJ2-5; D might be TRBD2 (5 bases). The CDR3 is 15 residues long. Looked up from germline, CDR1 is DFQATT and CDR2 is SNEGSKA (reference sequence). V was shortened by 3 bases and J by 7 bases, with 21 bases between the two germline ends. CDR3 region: CSARSGERVGGTQYF. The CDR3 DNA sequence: TGCAGTGCTAGGTCCGGGGAAAGAGTTGGTGGGACCCAGTACTTC.

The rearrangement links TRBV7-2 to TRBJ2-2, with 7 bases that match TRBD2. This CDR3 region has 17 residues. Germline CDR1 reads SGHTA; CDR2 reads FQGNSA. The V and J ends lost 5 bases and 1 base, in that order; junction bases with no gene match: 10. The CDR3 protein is CASSDTTGGGNTGELFF. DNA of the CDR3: TGTGCCAGCAGCGACACTACGGGCGGGGGGAACACCGGGGAGCTGTTTTTT.

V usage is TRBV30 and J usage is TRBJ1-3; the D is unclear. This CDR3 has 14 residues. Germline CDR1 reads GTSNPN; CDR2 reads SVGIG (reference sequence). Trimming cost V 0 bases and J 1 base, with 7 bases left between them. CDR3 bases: TGTGCCTGGAGTGTATCGAGATCTGGAAACACCATATATTTT. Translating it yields CAWSVSRSGNTIYF.

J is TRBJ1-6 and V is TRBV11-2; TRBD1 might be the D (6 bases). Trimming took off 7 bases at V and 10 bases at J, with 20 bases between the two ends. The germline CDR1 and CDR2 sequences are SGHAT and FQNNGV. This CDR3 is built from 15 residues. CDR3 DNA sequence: TGTGCCAGCAATCAGGGGCCCCCTCACGACTCACCCCTCCACTTT. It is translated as CASNQGPPHDSPLHF.

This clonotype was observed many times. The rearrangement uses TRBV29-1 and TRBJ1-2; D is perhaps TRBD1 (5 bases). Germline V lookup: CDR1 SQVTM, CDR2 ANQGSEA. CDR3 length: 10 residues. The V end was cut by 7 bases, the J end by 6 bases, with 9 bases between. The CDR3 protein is CSAMGDGYTF. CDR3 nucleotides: TGCAGCGCCATGGGGGATGGCTACACCTTC.

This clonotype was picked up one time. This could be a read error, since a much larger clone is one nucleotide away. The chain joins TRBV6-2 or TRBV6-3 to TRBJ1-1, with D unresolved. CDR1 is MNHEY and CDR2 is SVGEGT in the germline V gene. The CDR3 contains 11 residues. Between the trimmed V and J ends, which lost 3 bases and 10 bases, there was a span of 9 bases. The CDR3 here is CASSYGPGAFF. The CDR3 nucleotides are TGTGCCAGCAGTTATGGCCCTGGAGCTTTCTTT.

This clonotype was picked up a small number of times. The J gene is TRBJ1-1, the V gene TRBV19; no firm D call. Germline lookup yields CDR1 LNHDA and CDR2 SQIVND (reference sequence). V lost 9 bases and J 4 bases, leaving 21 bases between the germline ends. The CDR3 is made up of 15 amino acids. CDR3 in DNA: TGTGCCAGCCACCGGAACGGAGATCCGGGCACTGAAGCTTTCTTT. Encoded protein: CASHRNGDPGTEAFF. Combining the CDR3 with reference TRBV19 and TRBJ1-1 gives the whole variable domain DGGITQSPKYLFRKEGQNVTLSCEQNLNHDAMYWYRQDPGQGLRLIYYSQIVNDFQKGDIAEGYSVSREKKESFPLTVTSAQKNPTAFYLCASHRNGDPGTEAFFGQGTRLTVV.

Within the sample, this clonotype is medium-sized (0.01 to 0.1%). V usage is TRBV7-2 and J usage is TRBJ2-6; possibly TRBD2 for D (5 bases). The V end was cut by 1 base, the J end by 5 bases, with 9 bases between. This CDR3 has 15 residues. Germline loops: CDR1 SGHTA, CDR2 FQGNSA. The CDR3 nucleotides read TGTGCCAGCAGCTTAGGGACTTATTGGGCCAACGTCCTGACTTTC. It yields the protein CASSLGTYWANVLTF.

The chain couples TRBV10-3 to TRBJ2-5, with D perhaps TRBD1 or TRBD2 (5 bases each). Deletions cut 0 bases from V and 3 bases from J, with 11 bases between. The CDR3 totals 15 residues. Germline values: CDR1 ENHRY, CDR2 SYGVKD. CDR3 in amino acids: CAISESGTLKETQYF. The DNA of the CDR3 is TGTGCCATCAGTGAGTCAGGGACCTTAAAAGAGACCCAGTACTTC.

CDR3 residues: CASSFRVTGELFF. The CDR3 DNA reads TGTGCCAGCAGTTTCAGGGTCACCGGGGAGCTGTTTTTT. V and J are TRBV6-5 and TRBJ2-2, with D maybe TRBD1 (5 bases). With 4 bases removed from V and 4 bases from J, the gap between germline ends came to 7 bases. Germline CDR1 reads MNHEY; CDR2 reads SVGAGI. The CDR3 length is 13 residues.

CDR3 sequence: CASSDSEGATNEKLFF. The CDR3 nucleotides read TGTGCCAGCAGTGACTCGGAGGGGGCAACTAATGAAAAACTGTTTTTT. This rearrangement joins TRBV7-2 to TRBJ1-4, with a weak D call TRBD1 (6 bases). Trimming pared 6 bases from V and 0 bases from J, leaving 14 bases between. CDR3 length equals 16 residues. Germline V CDR1 and CDR2: SGHTA, FQGNSA.

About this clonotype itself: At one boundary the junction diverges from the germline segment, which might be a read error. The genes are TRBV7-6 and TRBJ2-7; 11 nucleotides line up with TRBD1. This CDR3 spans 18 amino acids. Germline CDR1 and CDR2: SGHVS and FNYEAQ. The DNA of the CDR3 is TGCGCCAGCAGCCAAGATTATAGTTGGGACAGGGGGTCCTACGAGCAGTACTTC. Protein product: CASSQDYSWDRGSYEQYF.